This entry lists 25 T cell receptor beta chains sequenced from one sample in a study of T-cell reconstitution after alpha-beta-depleted transplantation in children (dated by TCRdb to 2015 to 2016). Libraries were made using PCR. TCRdb names Illumina HiSeq 2500 as the instrument used. To normalize quantification of the TCRbeta repertoire, the TCR libraries were built with molecular barcoding that relied on unique molecular identifiers. The public reads were quality trimmed at Q25 with fastp and then assembled into clones with MiXCR by TCRdb, keeping productive beta chains. Entries that share a CDR3 protein sequence are merged under the most common genes and DNA. In this sample the table shows about 540,000 distinct CDR3 sequences, approximately 16% of which occur a single time. The ten largest account for around 3.3% of the sample. This material consisted of PBMCs from the stem cell graft donor, taken from the stem cell graft. These receptors all come from a human donor who donated a stem cell graft to a child with acute lymphoblastic leukemia.

This clonotype was found a few times. This chain connects TRBV4-2 to TRBJ2-7, with D perhaps matching TRBD2 (5 bases). V was cut by 0 bases and J by 2 bases, with 11 bases left in between. Germline V CDR1 and CDR2: LGHNA, YNFKEQ. The CDR3 contains 15 residues. The CDR3 region is CASSQELLETYEQYF. The CDR3, as DNA: TGTGCCAGCAGCCAAGAACTACTAGAGACCTACGAGCAGTACTTC.

V gene TRBV7-9 combines with J gene TRBJ2-5, with 10 nucleotides matching TRBD1. Germline CDR1 reads SEHNR; CDR2 reads FQNEAQ (reference sequence). Trimming at V came to 4 bases and at J to 4 bases, leaving 9 bases not matched to a gene. CDR3 length equals 16 residues. The CDR3 sequence: CASSSLRQGAGETQYF. CDR3 nucleotide sequence: TGTGCCAGCAGCTCATTGAGACAGGGGGCAGGAGAGACCCAGTACTTC. Variable domain in full (rest from reference TRBV7-9 and TRBJ2-5): DTGVSQNPRHKITKRGQNVTFRCDPISEHNRLYWYRQTLGQGPEFLTYFQNEAQLEKSRLLSDRFSAERPKGSFSTLEIQRTEQGDSAMYLCASSSLRQGAGETQYFGPGTRLLVL.

CDR3 residues: CASSLITTGGSPLHF. In nucleotides, the CDR3 is TGCGCCAGCAGCTTGATAACGACAGGGGGTTCACCCCTCCACTTT. V is TRBV5-1 and J is TRBJ1-6; 9 bases map to TRBD1. The V and J ends lost 1 base and 9 bases, in that order; junction bases with no gene match: 5. The CDR3 runs 15 residues. Germline-derived CDR1 and CDR2 are SGHRS and YFSETQ.

This clonotype was picked up a small number of times. V usage is TRBV12-3 or TRBV12-4 and J usage is TRBJ1-5, with a possible D match to TRBD1 (5 bases). The germline V and J ends were trimmed by 4 bases and 7 bases, with 14 bases remaining between them. The CDR3 extends over 14 amino acids. The CDR3 loop reads CASSSRVRGQPQHF. CDR3 DNA sequence: TGTGCCAGCAGTTCCAGGGTACGGGGGCAGCCCCAGCATTTT.

This clonotype was picked up a small number of times. J is TRBJ2-3 and V is TRBV18, with TRBD1 matching over 7 bases. This CDR3 has 16 residues. CDR1 and CDR2 (germline): KGHSH, LQKENI. V was pared by 1 base and J by 5 bases, with 9 bases of the junction left unmatched. In DNA form, the CDR3 reads TGTGCCAGCTCACCACGTCGGGACAGCCCGATAGATACGCAGTATTTT. Protein product: CASSPRRDSPIDTQYF.

This clonotype has just a few counts. The chain has TRBV2 and TRBJ2-1; 9 bases agree with TRBD2. The CDR3 spans 17 residues. J was trimmed by 9 bases and V by 2 bases; bases with no gene match: 14. CDR1 is SNHLY and CDR2 is FYNNEI in the germline V gene. The CDR3 DNA sequence: TGTGCCAGCAGTGAAAGATCTTGGCTAGCGGGAATTCTTGAGCAGTTCTTC. The encoded protein is CASSERSWLAGILEQFF.

The rearrangement links TRBV5-6 to TRBJ2-7; possibly TRBD1 or TRBD2 for D (6 bases each). CDR1 is SGHDT, CDR2 YYEEEE, per germline. Trimming removed 0 bases from V and 3 bases from J, with 16 bases in between. CDR3 size: 16 residues. In DNA form, the CDR3 reads TGTGCCAGCAGCTTGGGAGGGAGGAGGGGGATCTACGAGCAGTACTTC. As protein: CASSLGGRRGIYEQYF.

In this sample, this clonotype turned up many times. CDR3: CASSQLLAVRSYEQYF. The CDR3 bases are TGTGCCAGCAGCCAGTTACTAGCGGTTAGGAGCTACGAGCAGTACTTC. J is TRBJ2-7 and V is TRBV4-2, with 8 bases matching TRBD2. The CDR3 totals 16 residues. Germline V gene data show CDR1 as LGHNA and CDR2 as YNFKEQ. The V and J ends lost 3 bases and 3 bases, in that order; junction bases with no gene match: 10.

The rearrangement joins TRBV4-1 to TRBJ2-4, with D tentatively TRBD2 (6 bases). The CDR3 consists of 14 residues. Trimming removed 2 bases from V and 3 bases from J, with 8 bases in between. Germline CDR1 MGHRA, CDR2 YSYEKL. The CDR3 is CASSQQGGKNIQYF. The CDR3 DNA is TGCGCCAGCAGCCAACAGGGAGGCAAAAACATTCAGTACTTC.

The chain links TRBV30 to TRBJ2-7, with 9 positions matching TRBD1. Germline V gene lookup returns CDR1 GTSNPN and CDR2 SVGIG (reference sequence). This CDR3 has 14 amino acids. V shed 2 bases, J shed 3 bases, and the junction held 5 bases outside the gene matches. CDR3: CAWSLGQGYYEQYF. CDR3 DNA: TGTGCCTGGAGTTTGGGACAGGGATACTACGAGCAGTACTTC.

V usage is TRBV7-9 and J usage is TRBJ1-5, with D possibly being TRBD1 (6 bases). Germline CDR1 SEHNR, CDR2 FQNEAQ (reference sequence). Trimming pared 6 bases from V and 4 bases from J, leaving 13 bases between. The CDR3 has 14 amino acids. The CDR3 DNA sequence: TGTGCCAGCAGTACAAAGGGGGATAATCAGCCCCAGCATTTT. This translates into CASSTKGDNQPQHF.

In regard to this clonotype: At one end, the junction sequence differs from germline, possibly due to a read error. The chain links TRBV5-1 to TRBJ2-1; a possible D gene is TRBD2 (5 bases). The CDR3 length is 12 residues. Germline values: CDR1 SGHRS, CDR2 YFSETQ. Written as DNA, the CDR3 is TGCGCCAGCAGCTCACTGGACTGGATTTGGATCTTC. Translated: CASSSLDWIWIF. Variable domain in full (rest from reference TRBV5-1 and TRBJ2-1): KAGVTQTPRYLIKTRGQQVTLSCSPISGHRSVSWYQQTPGQGLQFLFEYFSETQRNKGNFPGRFSGRQFSNSRSEMNVSTLELGDSALYLCASSSLDWIWIFGPGTRLTVL.

This chain connects TRBV6-1 to TRBJ2-5; 11 nucleotides agree with TRBD2. The CDR3 has 15 residues. V dropped 6 bases and J dropped 9; count of bases not matched to a gene: 12. The V gene's germline CDR1 is MNHNS and CDR2 SASEGT. The CDR3 reads CASRGSGTSGNAQYF. The CDR3 region has the DNA TGTGCCAGCAGGGGCTCCGGGACTAGCGGAAACGCCCAGTACTTC.

This clonotype was found a few times. The chain is built from TRBV29-1 and TRBJ2-7; a weak D match, TRBD2 (5 bases). CDR1 and CDR2 from the germline V gene are SQVTM and ANQGSEA. CDR3 size: 13 residues. V was shortened by 2 bases and J by 4 bases, with 12 bases between the two germline ends. CDR3 residues: CSVELREKYEQYF. CDR3 in DNA: TGCAGCGTTGAATTACGGGAAAAATACGAGCAGTACTTC.

The rearrangement links TRBV29-1 to TRBJ2-5, with 9 positions matching TRBD2. V lost 4 bases and J lost 6; bases outside the gene matches: 24. The CDR3 sequence is 19 residues long. Germline V lookup: CDR1 SQVTM, CDR2 ANQGSEA. CDR3 residues: CSVGPGLAQTGLELKTQYF. CDR3 coding DNA: TGCAGCGTTGGCCCTGGACTAGCGCAGACAGGTTTGGAGTTAAAGACCCAGTACTTC. The variable domain in full, completed from reference TRBV29-1 and TRBJ2-5, reads SAVISQKPSRDICQRGTSLTIQCQVDSQVTMMFWYRQQPGQSLTLIATANQGSEATYESGFVIDKFPISRPNLTFSTLTVSNMSPEDSSIYLCSVGPGLAQTGLELKTQYFGPGTRLLVL.

The table lists this clonotype with a few counts. The V call is TRBV29-1, the J call TRBJ2-7; D is tentatively TRBD1 or TRBD2 (5 bases each). This CDR3 has 11 amino acids. V lost 7 bases and J 0 bases, leaving 7 bases between the germline ends. From germline, CDR1 is SQVTM and CDR2 ANQGSEA. This CDR3 reads CSGGSSYEQYF. The CDR3 DNA sequence: TGCAGCGGGGGGAGCTCCTACGAGCAGTACTTC.

This clonotype has only a few counts. The CDR3 spells CASRRKGQVVTDTQYF. The DNA of the CDR3 is TGTGCCAGCAGGCGAAAGGGACAGGTAGTCACAGATACGCAGTATTTT. The rearrangement uses TRBV7-9 and TRBJ2-3; 8 positions agree with TRBD1. Germline-derived CDR1 and CDR2 are SEHNR and FQNEAQ (reference sequence). The CDR3 loop spans 16 amino acids. V shed 6 bases and J 2 bases; nucleotides not matched to a gene: 10.

This rearrangement joins TRBV20-1 to TRBJ2-1; 12 nucleotides align to TRBD2. J lost 4 bases, V lost 5 bases, and 15 bases had no gene match. The CDR3 has 18 amino acids. Per the germline V gene, CDR1 is DFQATT and CDR2 is SNEGSKA (reference sequence). CDR3 in DNA: TGCAGTGCTGAGTTGAAGTCTAGCGGGAGGGCGAGGTACAATGAGCAGTTCTTC. It translates to CSAELKSSGRARYNEQFF.

In its sample, this clonotype was seen a few times. The CDR3: CASSPQTGLADTQYF. The CDR3 bases are TGTGCCAGCTCACCACAAACCGGACTAGCGGATACGCAGTATTTT. The chain couples TRBV18 to TRBJ2-3; 9 nucleotides line up with TRBD2. The CDR3 has 15 residues. Trimming removed 1 base from V and 6 bases from J; junction bases left unmatched: 5. Germline assignment: CDR1 KGHSH and CDR2 LQKENI.

CDR3 residues: CASSTGTSGSHFSYEQYF. CDR3 in DNA: TGCGCCAGCAGCACGGGGACTAGCGGGAGTCATTTTTCCTACGAGCAGTACTTC. This chain links TRBV5-1 with TRBJ2-7; 14 nucleotides agree with TRBD2. V gave up 4 bases and J gave up 1 base; unmatched junction bases: 10. There are 18 residues in the CDR3. The V gene's germline CDR1 is SGHRS and CDR2 YFSETQ.

The J gene is TRBJ2-1, the V gene TRBV4-2; 7 bases are shared with TRBD1. Trimming removed 4 bases from V and 6 bases from J; junction bases left unmatched: 6. There are 14 residues in the CDR3. Germline values: CDR1 LGHNA, CDR2 YNFKEQ. The CDR3 DNA follows: TGTGCCAGCAGCCCACGACAGGGTCCCAATGAGCAGTTCTTC. Its translation: CASSPRQGPNEQFF.

Comments on this clonotype: The junction shows a germline mismatch at one end, possibly a read error. The V gene is TRBV2, the J gene TRBJ2-6; D may be TRBD1 (5 bases). The CDR3 extends over 15 amino acids. The germline V gene encodes CDR1 SNHLY and CDR2 FYNNEI. This CDR3 is CASSETTSGANGLTF. CDR3 bases: TGTGCCAGCAGTGAAACAACCTCTGGGGCCAACGGCCTGACTTTC.

This clonotype has more than one count but fewer than ten. This chain joins TRBV12-3 or TRBV12-4 and TRBJ2-7; perhaps TRBD1 as D (5 bases). This CDR3 region has 12 residues. Trimming left V 6 bases short and J 0 bases short, with 6 bases between. CDR3 loop: CASRGPSYEQYF. The CDR3 DNA sequence: TGTGCCAGCAGGGGGCCCTCCTACGAGCAGTACTTC.

The genes are TRBV5-1 and TRBJ2-1; 8 bases match TRBD1. Unmatched junction bases numbered 7, after V lost 3 bases and J lost 2 bases. Germline V gene data show CDR1 as SGHRS and CDR2 as YFSETQ. This CDR3 is 16 amino acids long. DNA for the CDR3: TGCGCCAGCAGCTCGACGGGGGACAGGCCCTACAATGAGCAGTTCTTC. This codes for CASSSTGDRPYNEQFF. The full variable domain, in which reference TRBV5-1 and TRBJ2-1 provide the parts outside the CDR3, is KAGVTQTPRYLIKTRGQQVTLSCSPISGHRSVSWYQQTPGQGLQFLFEYFSETQRNKGNFPGRFSGRQFSNSRSEMNVSTLELGDSALYLCASSSTGDRPYNEQFFGPGTRLTVL.

V and J are TRBV12-3 or TRBV12-4 and TRBJ2-1; the D gene is possibly TRBD2 (6 bases). The length of the CDR3 is 15 residues. Trimming stripped 6 bases from V and 6 bases from J, with 18 bases between. The CDR3 DNA reads TGTGCCAGCAGCCTCCCCCGGGAGTCCGGCAATGAGCAGTTCTTC. Protein: CASSLPRESGNEQFF.